The 21 T cell receptor beta chains given below trace back to one sample, sequenced in a study of a mutant IDH1 vaccine in newly diagnosed glioma. The sample's time point: baseline, week 1 (first vaccination visit). Noted treatment: pre-vaccination baseline after standard-of-care therapy. Clones were sequenced by immunoSEQ multiplex PCR, and TCRdb holds only the in-frame ones, with some missing. The profile covers 50,000 or so clones, with 80% to 90% appearing a single time and approximately 19% taken by the ten largest. This material consisted of PBMCs, taken from a glioma patient treated with radiotherapy, temozolomide or both. These receptors were collected from a man younger than 30 with glioma.

V and J are TRBV6-1 and TRBJ2-3; D may be TRBD1 (5 bases). This CDR3 is 14 amino acids long. Germline assignment: CDR1 MNHNS and CDR2 SASEGT. Trimming took 6 bases from V and 3 from J, leaving 13 bases between them. CDR3 sequence: CASSARGMTDTQYF. DNA of the CDR3: TGTGCCAGCAGCGCAAGGGGAATGACAGATACGCAGTATTTT.

V gene TRBV27 combines with J gene TRBJ1-2; maybe TRBD1 (5 bases). The CDR3 contains 15 residues. V was trimmed by 6 bases and J by 0 bases, leaving 14 bases between them. Germline loops: CDR1 MNHEY, CDR2 SMNVEV (reference sequence). The CDR3 region has the DNA TGTGCCAGCAGGCCAAATACAGGTTCTAACTATGGCTACACCTTC. Amino acid sequence: CASRPNTGSNYGYTF.

The chain uses TRBV7-9 and TRBJ1-2, with no clear D. V dropped 2 bases and J dropped 7 bases, with 14 bases sitting between them. The CDR3 has 14 amino acids. Germline V gives CDR1 SEHNR, CDR2 FQNEAQ (reference sequence). This CDR3 is CASSLLPEYGGYTF. The CDR3 DNA follows: TGTGCCAGCAGCTTATTGCCAGAATACGGTGGCTACACCTTC.

This chain connects TRBV7-2 to TRBJ2-7; weak D call: TRBD2 (7 bases). Between the trimmed V and J ends, which lost 2 bases and 4 bases, there was a span of 15 bases. CDR1 and CDR2 (germline): SGHTA, FQGNSA. The CDR3 totals 15 residues. CDR3: CASSLRSGGPYEQYF. CDR3 nucleotides: TGTGCCAGCAGCTTAAGGTCCGGGGGGCCGTACGAGCAGTACTTC.

This chain uses TRBV7-8 with TRBJ2-1, with D possibly matching TRBD2 (6 bases). Germline CDR1 is SGHVS and CDR2 is FQNEAQ. Trimming removed 1 base at V and 3 bases at J, with 13 bases between. The CDR3 sequence is 16 residues long. The CDR3 loop reads CASSLGSEGFYNEQFF. For the CDR3, the DNA is TGTGCCAGCAGCTTAGGGTCGGAGGGCTTCTACAATGAGCAGTTCTTC.

The gene calls are TRBV25-1 and TRBJ2-7, with 7 bases lining up with TRBD1. This CDR3 comprises 14 residues. V lost 5 bases and J lost 3; bases outside the gene matches: 7. Germline V lookup: CDR1 MGHDK, CDR2 SYGVNS. CDR3 nucleotide sequence: TGTGCCAGCAGTTTGGGACAGTCCTTCTACGAGCAGTACTTC. This sequence encodes CASSLGQSFYEQYF.

This chain uses TRBV5-1 with TRBJ1-2, with D hard to call. The germline gives CDR1 SGHRS, CDR2 YFSETQ. This CDR3 is 16 amino acids long. V gave up 0 bases and J gave up 3 bases, with 15 bases separating them. The CDR3 DNA sequence: TGCGCCAGCAGCTTGGGGAGAGAGGCGCGAGACTATGGCTACACCTTC. This encodes CASSLGREARDYGYTF.

This sequence joins TRBV7-8 and TRBJ2-3, with D maybe TRBD1 (5 bases). This CDR3 region has 17 residues. V shed 5 bases and J shed 4 bases, with 22 bases lying between them. Germline V CDR1 and CDR2: SGHVS, FQNEAQ. The CDR3 DNA is TGTGCCAGCAGCCCGGACATGGAGCACGCCCTTGCAGATACGCAGTATTTT. Translated: CASSPDMEHALADTQYF.

This chain connects TRBV6-5 to TRBJ1-1, with D perhaps matching TRBD1 (6 bases). Germline CDR1 and CDR2: MNHEY and SVGAGI. There are 15 residues in the CDR3. Trimming left V 6 bases short and J 0 bases short, with 14 bases between. The CDR3 here is CASRLGANMNTEAFF. CDR3 coding DNA: TGTGCCAGCAGATTGGGGGCGAATATGAACACTGAAGCTTTCTTT.

In its sample, this clone was seen a few times. This chain's CDR3 is CASSLRGSGNTIYF. The CDR3 nucleotides are TGTGCCAGCAGCCTAAGGGGCTCCGGAAACACCATATATTTT. The chain uses TRBV28 and TRBJ1-3; tentatively, D is TRBD1 (5 bases). V was shortened by 6 bases and J by 4 bases, with 13 bases between the two germline ends. This CDR3 has 14 residues. CDR1 and CDR2 from the germline V gene are MDHEN and SYDVKM. The complete variable domain, with remaining parts taken from reference TRBV28 and TRBJ1-3, reads DVKVTQSSRYLVKRTGEKVFLECVQDMDHENMFWYRQDPGLGLRLIYFSYDVKMKEKGDIPEGYSVSREKKERFSLILESASTNQTSMYLCASSLRGSGNTIYFGEGSWLTVV.

The chain links TRBV5-1 to TRBJ2-7; TRBD1 or TRBD2 may be the D gene (5 bases each). This CDR3 comprises 14 residues. Germline V gene data show CDR1 as SGHRS and CDR2 as YFSETQ. V was cut by 4 bases and J by 2 bases, with 13 bases left in between. The CDR3 sequence is CASSREGQAYEQYF. The CDR3 nucleotides read TGCGCCAGCAGCCGTGAGGGGCAGGCCTACGAGCAGTACTTC.

The chain is built from TRBV28 and TRBJ1-2; D is undetermined. The CDR3 spans 18 residues. Germline V CDR1 and CDR2: MDHEN, SYDVKM. V lost 6 bases and J lost 0, with 23 bases in between. The CDR3 DNA reads TGTGCCAGCAGCTATCCTGACTGGAGAGTAGCAACTAACTATGGCTACACCTTC. Its protein is CASSYPDWRVATNYGYTF.

V is TRBV5-1 and J is TRBJ2-1, with 7 bases matching TRBD1. The CDR3 consists of 15 residues. Germline values: CDR1 SGHRS, CDR2 YFSETQ. With V trimmed by 0 bases and J by 2 bases, 2 bases remained unmatched. The CDR3 nucleotides read TGCGCCAGCAGCTTGGACAGGGGCGCCTACAATGAGCAGTTCTTC. It codes for CASSLDRGAYNEQFF.

The chain is built from TRBV5-1 and TRBJ1-4, with TRBD1 matching 8 bases. This CDR3 region has 14 residues. Germline assignment: CDR1 SGHRS and CDR2 YFSETQ. The V and J ends lost 3 bases and 7 bases, in that order; junction bases with no gene match: 5. CDR3 sequence (DNA): TGCGCCAGCAGCTCGGGGGACAGGAGTGAAAAACTGTTTTTT. This translates into CASSSGDRSEKLFF.

The V call is TRBV13, the J call TRBJ1-6; 8 nucleotides agree with TRBD1. The CDR3 is 15 residues long. Germline values: CDR1 PRHDT, CDR2 FYEKMQ (reference sequence). With V trimmed by 0 bases and J by 8 bases, 3 bases remained unmatched. The CDR3 DNA is TGTGCCAGCAGCTTAGGGGACAGGGATCATTCACCCCTCCACTTT. Amino acids: CASSLGDRDHSPLHF.

This clone was seen a few times. This chain links TRBV10-1 with TRBJ1-1, with D possibly being TRBD1 (6 bases). In germline, CDR1 is WNHNN, CDR2 SYGVQD (reference sequence). The CDR3 runs 15 residues. V lost 9 bases, J lost 0 bases, and 17 bases lay in between. The CDR3 is CARPRTGGMNTEAFF. The CDR3 DNA follows: TGCGCCAGACCCCGGACGGGGGGCATGAACACTGAAGCTTTCTTT.

The rearrangement links TRBV5-1 to TRBJ2-1; tentative D call: TRBD2 (6 bases). The CDR3 runs to 17 residues. The V gene's germline CDR1 is SGHRS and CDR2 YFSETQ. Deletions cut 2 bases from V and 4 bases from J, with 19 bases between. The CDR3 sequence: CASSLSVGAAGYNEQFF. The CDR3 DNA reads as TGCGCCAGCAGCTTATCCGTTGGGGCCGCGGGGTACAATGAGCAGTTCTTC. Filled out from reference TRBV5-1 and TRBJ2-1, the complete variable domain reads KAGVTQTPRYLIKTRGQQVTLSCSPISGHRSVSWYQQTPGQGLQFLFEYFSETQRNKGNFPGRFSGRQFSNSRSEMNVSTLELGDSALYLCASSLSVGAAGYNEQFFGPGTRLTVL.

The chain uses TRBV30 and TRBJ1-2, with D tentatively TRBD1 (6 bases). In germline, CDR1 is GTSNPN, CDR2 SVGIG (reference sequence). CDR3 length: 15 amino acids. V was pared by 3 bases and J by 5 bases, with 19 bases between. DNA for the CDR3: TGTGCCTGGAGAAGGACAGAAAAGGGGACATATGGCTACACCTTC. Its protein product is CAWRRTEKGTYGYTF.

The chain has TRBV11-2 and TRBJ1-4; 12 positions match TRBD1. The germline CDR1 and CDR2 sequences are SGHAT and FQNNGV. The CDR3 contains 18 residues. The trim removed 2 bases at V and 5 bases at J, leaving 9 bases unmatched. CDR3 protein: CASSLFRDRGLKNEKLFF. In nucleotides, the CDR3 is TGTGCCAGCAGCTTATTCCGGGACAGGGGGCTTAAAAATGAAAAACTGTTTTTT.

The chain has TRBV11-2 and TRBJ1-3, with D maybe TRBD1 (5 bases). In germline, CDR1 is SGHAT, CDR2 FQNNGV. V gave up 5 bases and J gave up 3 bases, with 17 bases separating them. The CDR3 runs to 16 residues. The CDR3 loop is CASSHGARRGGNTIYF. The CDR3 DNA reads as TGTGCCAGCAGCCATGGGGCGCGGAGAGGTGGAAACACCATATATTTT.

The chain combines TRBV6-5 with TRBJ1-6; a possible D gene is TRBD1 (5 bases). CDR3 length: 12 amino acids. Germline CDR1 is MNHEY and CDR2 is SVGAGI. Trimming shortened V by 6 bases and J by 9 bases, and 9 bases separated the two germline ends. The CDR3 protein is CASSLGGSPLHF. Written as DNA, the CDR3 is TGTGCCAGCAGCCTGGGGGGTTCACCCCTCCACTTT.